This passage covers 30 T cell receptor beta chains from one sample sequenced in a study of T cell changes during pregnancy in multiple sclerosis. The method was immunoSEQ multiplex PCR; TCRdb's version includes in-frame clones alone and lacks a portion of them. This sample has approximately 35,000 clones, with about 92% found just once. What was sequenced was PBMCs (not recorded whether the cells were cultured). The source of these receptors is a female donor with multiple sclerosis, enrolled in a pregnancy study.

This clone appeared a single time. The chain employs TRBV6-5 and TRBJ1-1; 7 bases align to TRBD1. CDR3 size: 14 residues. Looked up from germline, CDR1 is MNHEY and CDR2 is SVGAGI. The V segment lost 5 bases and the J segment 2 bases; nucleotides outside the gene matches: 5. The CDR3 DNA reads as TGTGCCAGCAGTCTCGGGACAGCCAACACTGAAGCTTTCTTT. Amino acids: CASSLGTANTEAFF.

The rearrangement uses TRBV6-5 and TRBJ2-3; D remains ambiguous. V was cut by 5 bases and J by 3 bases, with 15 bases left in between. CDR3 length: 15 amino acids. CDR1 is MNHEY and CDR2 is SVGAGI in the germline V gene. Here the CDR3 reads CASSPQDISTDTQYF. As DNA, the CDR3 is TGTGCCAGCAGTCCACAAGACATTTCGACAGATACGCAGTATTTT.

This chain connects TRBV19 to TRBJ1-1; D perhaps matches TRBD1 (6 bases). The germline V gene encodes CDR1 LNHDA and CDR2 SQIVND (reference sequence). The length of the CDR3 is 15 residues. V dropped 8 bases and J dropped 4 bases, with 20 bases sitting between them. The CDR3 nucleotides read TGTGCCAGTCGGAAGGACAGCCTTGGGACCACTGAAGCTTTCTTT. Its protein is CASRKDSLGTTEAFF.

This rearrangement joins TRBV30 to TRBJ2-3; 8 bases agree with TRBD2. Germline V lookup: CDR1 GTSNPN, CDR2 SVGIG (reference sequence). This CDR3 spans 15 amino acids. V trimming: 0 bases; J trimming: 5 bases; junction bases outside the gene matches: 7. The CDR3 sequence is CAWSVQTGGVDTQYF. The CDR3 nucleotides read TGTGCCTGGAGTGTGCAGACGGGAGGGGTAGATACGCAGTATTTT.

The J gene is TRBJ1-5, the V gene TRBV30; 7 bases fit TRBD1. Losses at the gene ends were 0 bases for V and 4 bases for J; bases not matched to a gene: 9. In germline, CDR1 is GTSNPN, CDR2 SVGIG (reference sequence). The CDR3 spans 16 residues. CDR3 coding DNA: TGTGCCTGGAGTGTACTAGGGGTCAGGGGGAATCAGCCCCAGCATTTT. It yields the protein CAWSVLGVRGNQPQHF.

The rearrangement uses TRBV7-9 and TRBJ2-7; D might be TRBD1 or TRBD2, each matching 6 bases. Germline CDR1 reads SEHNR; CDR2 reads FQNEAQ (reference sequence). The length of the CDR3 is 15 residues. V was cut by 1 base and J by 5 bases, with 15 bases left in between. CDR3 loop: CASSLVGGVNNEQYF. CDR3 in DNA: TGTGCCAGCAGCTTAGTGGGGGGCGTTAATAACGAGCAGTACTTC.

The chain is built from TRBV19 and TRBJ2-7, with TRBD1 identical over 11 bases. Per germline, CDR1 LNHDA and CDR2 SQIVND (reference sequence). V lost 6 bases and J lost 2; bases outside the gene matches: 0. The CDR3 extends over 13 amino acids. The CDR3 spells CASRGQGAYEQYF. The DNA of the CDR3 is TGTGCCAGTAGGGGACAGGGGGCCTACGAGCAGTACTTC.

This chain joins TRBV2 and TRBJ1-5; D gene uncertain. Trimming took off 2 bases at V and 3 bases at J, with 8 bases between the two ends. The germline CDR1 and CDR2 sequences are SNHLY and FYNNEI. CDR3 length equals 14 residues. The CDR3 nucleotides are TGTGCCAGCAGTGAATGGGTTAACAATCAGCCCCAGCATTTT. Its translation: CASSEWVNNQPQHF.

The chain carries TRBV2 and TRBJ1-2; no firm D call. The germline V gene encodes CDR1 SNHLY and CDR2 FYNNEI. This CDR3 is built from 16 residues. Trimming shortened V by 2 bases and J by 6 bases, and 19 bases separated the two germline ends. CDR3 protein: CASSEYLSDSVDGYTF. CDR3 sequence (DNA): TGTGCCAGCAGTGAATATCTGTCAGATAGTGTGGATGGCTACACCTTC.

This chain joins TRBV5-1 and TRBJ2-1; D uncertain. V lost 7 bases and J 9 bases, leaving 11 bases between the germline ends. The CDR3 is 11 residues long. Germline V CDR1 and CDR2: SGHRS, YFSETQ. The CDR3 protein is CASAFAVEQFF. DNA of the CDR3: TGCGCCAGCGCTTTCGCCGTTGAGCAGTTCTTC.

This clone has just a few counts. This chain joins TRBV7-3 and TRBJ2-3; the D gene is possibly TRBD2 (6 bases). This CDR3 has 14 amino acids. Trimming removed 5 bases at V and 4 bases at J, with 13 bases between. CDR1 is SGHTA and CDR2 is FQGTGA in the germline V gene. The DNA for the CDR3 is TGTGCCAGCAGCCAAAACGTAGCGGCAGATACGCAGTATTTT. Translating it yields CASSQNVAADTQYF.

The V gene is TRBV27, the J gene TRBJ2-3, with D tentatively TRBD2 (5 bases). CDR3 length equals 12 residues. The V and J ends lost 8 bases and 6 bases respectively, with 12 bases between them. Germline V gives CDR1 MNHEY, CDR2 SMNVEV (reference sequence). In DNA form, the CDR3 reads TGTGCCAGCGGGCTGACGGGGGATACGCAGTATTTT. Its protein product is CASGLTGDTQYF.

This clone was seen a handful of times. The chain couples TRBV29-1 to TRBJ1-5, with TRBD1 as a possible D gene (5 bases). CDR1 and CDR2 (germline): SQVTM, ANQGSEA. The CDR3 contains 13 residues. V lost 4 bases to trimming and J lost 1 base, with 8 bases between them. CDR3 nucleotide sequence: TGCAGCGTTGGTGGGGGAAGCAATCAGCCCCAGCATTTT. It translates to CSVGGGSNQPQHF.

V and J are TRBV11-2 and TRBJ2-7, with unresolved D. The CDR3 is 14 residues long. Trimming removed 1 base from V and 3 bases from J, with 10 bases in between. Germline V gene lookup returns CDR1 SGHAT and CDR2 FQNNGV. In nucleotides, the CDR3 is TGTGCCAGCAGCTTAGTATTGAACAACTACGAGCAGTACTTC. The encoded protein is CASSLVLNNYEQYF.

The V and J genes are TRBV7-2 and TRBJ2-2; D call uncertain. This CDR3 contains 17 residues. V shed 3 bases and J shed 1 base, with 15 bases lying between them. Germline-derived CDR1 and CDR2 are SGHTA and FQGNSA. The CDR3 bases are TGTGCCAGCAGCTTCTCAGAAGGGCACTTGAACACCGGGGAGCTGTTTTTT. This translates into CASSFSEGHLNTGELFF.

V gene TRBV5-1 combines with J gene TRBJ1-3; D unresolved. There are 15 residues in the CDR3. V lost 0 bases and J lost 4, with 11 bases in between. Per the germline V gene, CDR1 is SGHRS and CDR2 is YFSETQ. CDR3 in DNA: TGCGCCAGCAGCTTGGTTTGGGGAATCGGAAACACCATATATTTT. As protein: CASSLVWGIGNTIYF.

The CDR3: CASSLVEWGTEPSSGANVLTF. The CDR3 DNA is TGCGCCAGCAGCTTGGTCGAATGGGGGACAGAACCTTCCTCTGGGGCCAACGTCCTGACTTTC. The genes are TRBV5-1 and TRBJ2-6; 7 nucleotides agree with TRBD1. The J segment lost 0 bases and the V segment lost 0 bases, leaving 15 bases of the junction unmatched. CDR1 and CDR2 from the germline V gene are SGHRS and YFSETQ. The length of the CDR3 is 21 residues.

This clone was recorded once. The rearrangement joins TRBV6-1 to TRBJ1-5; no clear D gene. Per the germline V gene, CDR1 is MNHNS and CDR2 is SASEGT. V was cut by 3 bases and J by 7 bases, with 7 bases left in between. The CDR3 contains 12 residues. CDR3: CASSDWHQPQHF. The CDR3 DNA sequence: TGTGCCAGCAGTGATTGGCACCAGCCCCAGCATTTT.

The CDR3 coding sequence is TGTGCCAGCAGTTTATTGGGACAGGACTATGGCTACACCTTC. Translating gives CASSLLGQDYGYTF. The chain carries TRBV28 and TRBJ1-2; 8 bases are a match to TRBD1. Trimming took 1 base from V and 3 from J; bases not matched to a gene: 1. Germline V gene sequence: CDR1 MDHEN, CDR2 SYDVKM. The CDR3 is 14 amino acids.

The gene calls are TRBV29-1 and TRBJ2-2; the D gene is possibly TRBD2 (6 bases). The germline gives CDR1 SQVTM, CDR2 ANQGSEA. CDR3 length: 15 amino acids. Trimming pared 7 bases from V and 4 bases from J, leaving 19 bases between. This CDR3 is CSARSPLAGTGELFF. The DNA for the CDR3 is TGCAGCGCCCGAAGCCCACTAGCTGGCACCGGGGAGCTGTTTTTT.

This clone was counted between two and nine times. The chain uses TRBV6-4 and TRBJ2-3, with TRBD2 identical over 10 bases. The germline gives CDR1 MRHNA, CDR2 SNTAGT. The junction had 1 base not matched to a gene; V was cut back by 3 bases and J by 4 bases. This CDR3 has 14 amino acids. This chain's CDR3 is CASSELAGADTQYF. CDR3 nucleotide sequence: TGTGCCAGCAGTGAGCTAGCGGGAGCAGATACGCAGTATTTT.

The chain has TRBV19 and TRBJ2-5; D is undetermined. The germline gives CDR1 LNHDA, CDR2 SQIVND (reference sequence). The ends were cut back, 6 bases at V and 2 bases at J, with 13 bases in the middle. The CDR3 spans 14 residues. For the CDR3, the DNA is TGTGCCAGTAGCGGACGTTTCGGGCAAGAGACCCAGTACTTC. It encodes CASSGRFGQETQYF.

CDR3 sequence: CASVGGGFNQPQHF. For the CDR3, the DNA is TGTGCCAGCGTTGGGGGAGGGTTCAATCAGCCCCAGCATTTT. This sequence joins TRBV2 and TRBJ1-5; possible D gene TRBD1, 5 bases. Trimming removed 8 bases from V and 3 bases from J, with 14 bases in between. The CDR3 totals 14 residues. Germline CDR1 SNHLY, CDR2 FYNNEI.

This chain uses TRBV9 with TRBJ2-2, with unresolved D. The CDR3 consists of 16 residues. V was trimmed by 3 bases and J by 2 bases, leaving 14 bases between them. Germline CDR1 and CDR2: SGDLS and YYNGEE. CDR3 sequence: CASSEGIAPNTGELFF. DNA for the CDR3: TGTGCCAGCAGCGAAGGGATAGCCCCAAACACCGGGGAGCTGTTTTTT.

This chain connects TRBV6-1 to TRBJ1-4; a possible D gene is TRBD1 (6 bases). This CDR3 comprises 15 residues. The germline CDR1 and CDR2 sequences are MNHNS and SASEGT. V lost 7 bases to trimming and J lost 7 bases, with 19 bases between them. This CDR3 is CASTLNREMSEKLFF. CDR3 nucleotides: TGTGCCAGCACGCTCAACAGGGAGATGTCTGAAAAACTGTTTTTT.

The rearrangement uses TRBV7-3 and TRBJ1-1; D gene unclear. Germline CDR1 and CDR2: SGHTA and FQGTGA. The V end lost 5 bases, the J end lost 4 bases, and 20 bases lay between the germline ends. This CDR3 spans 16 amino acids. This CDR3 is CASSPPGRPSSTEAFF. The DNA of the CDR3 is TGTGCCAGCAGCCCCCCCGGGAGACCATCAAGCACTGAAGCTTTCTTT.

The rearrangement joins TRBV7-3 to TRBJ2-1; TRBD1 matches 7 bases. This CDR3 is built from 14 residues. The V segment lost 5 bases and the J segment 4 bases; nucleotides outside the gene matches: 5. Looked up from germline, CDR1 is SGHTA and CDR2 is FQGTGA. In nucleotides, the CDR3 is TGTGCCAGCAGCCCCCGGGACAGTTACAATGAGCAGTTCTTC. Protein product: CASSPRDSYNEQFF.

Only one count was recorded for this clone. The chain links TRBV27 to TRBJ2-7; maybe TRBD1 (6 bases). The V gene lost 4 bases and the J gene lost 1 base, with 14 bases spanning the gap. CDR1 is MNHEY, CDR2 SMNVEV, per germline (reference sequence). The CDR3 length is 15 residues. This CDR3 is CASSSQRTESYEQYF. Written as DNA, the CDR3 is TGTGCCAGCAGTTCCCAACGGACAGAGTCCTACGAGCAGTACTTC.

The chain employs TRBV5-1 and TRBJ2-7; the D gene is possibly TRBD1 (6 bases). The V end lost 3 bases, the J end lost 0 bases, and 13 bases lay between the germline ends. The CDR3 extends over 15 amino acids. The germline gives CDR1 SGHRS, CDR2 YFSETQ. In DNA form, the CDR3 reads TGCGCCAGCAGCTCCGGACAGATACACTCCTACGAGCAGTACTTC. Translating it yields CASSSGQIHSYEQYF. Full variable domain (outside the CDR3, taken from reference TRBV5-1 and TRBJ2-7): KAGVTQTPRYLIKTRGQQVTLSCSPISGHRSVSWYQQTPGQGLQFLFEYFSETQRNKGNFPGRFSGRQFSNSRSEMNVSTLELGDSALYLCASSSGQIHSYEQYFGPGTRLTVT.

This clone has only one observation. The chain couples TRBV6-6 to TRBJ2-5, with 8 bases fitting TRBD2. This CDR3 is 15 amino acids long. Germline V gene sequence: CDR1 MNHNY, CDR2 SVGAGI (reference sequence). J gave up 4 bases and V 2 bases, and 6 bases lay outside the gene matches. The CDR3 DNA sequence: TGTGCCAGCAGTTACCCGGGACTAGTTAGAGAGACCCAGTACTTC. It specifies CASSYPGLVRETQYF.